These T cell receptor beta chains were read from a single sample in a study of cytomegalovirus exposure and HLA in healthy donors. Here immunoSEQ multiplex PCR was the method, and the copy in TCRdb shows in-frame clones only, minus some. The profile shows 75,000 to 100,000 clones, 60% to 75% of them singletons. The sample taken for sequencing was PBMCs. Every receptor here comes from a woman aged 70-85 years in good health and CMV-seropositive. The CDR3 runs from the conserved cysteine through the conserved F or W. A D gene is named only where the DNA matches it firmly.

TRBV11-2 | - | CASSLVRSSGANVLTF
TRBV6-1 | TRBD1 | CASSARDSRFSNQPQHF
TRBV10-2 | - | CASSARANQPQHF
TRBV5-1 | TRBD2 | CASSSGLAGGSSTDTQYF
TRBV18 | TRBD2 | CASSPQSGRATDEQFF
TRBV12-5 | - | CASGTTGWGGNEQFF
TRBV5-1 | - | CASSPGQVTDTQYF
TRBV29-1 | TRBD2 | CSVGLAGVGEQFF
TRBV4-1 | TRBD2 | CASSQDRTSGSYEQYF
TRBV6-6 | - | CASSYSEGGETQYF
TRBV11-2 | - | CASSLDSRGQETQYF
TRBV9 | TRBD2 | CASSLGLATDTQYF
TRBV7-9 | TRBD1 | CSSSSRDSRPYEQYF
TRBV5-1 | TRBD1 | CASSWGDRGNQPQHF
TRBV4-1 | TRBD2 | CASSQPILAGGLNEQFF
TRBV4-2 | TRBD2 | CASSQGQSGGIPETQYF
TRBV6-1 | TRBD1 | CASSVVPGGEQYF
TRBV27 | - | CASSLRAGMNTEAFF
TRBV13 | TRBD1 | CASSYSFGQGPVIEQFF
TRBV10-2 | TRBD1 | CASKGVWQGEISDTEAFF
TRBV6-5 | TRBD1 | CASSYSYRGWTEAFF
TRBV4-1 | - | CASSQTAGQQTPGGEQFF
TRBV10-3 | - | CAISDIQGAFGELFF
TRBV29-1 | - | CSVGGPLYGYTF
TRBV9 | - | CASSVGGGGGTGELFF
TRBV28 | - | CASSLSPDIGSPLHF
TRBV28 | - | CASSNRQSSYEQYF
TRBV11-2 | - | CASSLQGFTDTQYF
TRBV28 | TRBD2 | CASSRTSGSLFQETQYF
TRBV5-1 | - | CASGSGQLDTDTQYF
TRBV7-2 | - | CASAPLGGKLFF
TRBV12-5 | TRBD1 | CASGAYLTGKDSGANVLTF
TRBV11-2 | TRBD2 | CAGSWTSGTYEQYF
TRBV5-5 | TRBD2 | CASSRWTSGGSNTGELFF
TRBV5-1 | TRBD2 | CASRKLAGEANEQYF
TRBV5-4 | TRBD2 | CASILGPSGGKETQYF
TRBV5-1 | - | CVGGGSPLHF
TRBV6-6 | TRBD1 | CASSPPDRAVTGELFF
TRBV28 | - | CATAPAGAPADTQYF
TRBV5-8 | - | CASSLDPYQANTGELFF
TRBV15 | - | CATSKGGALNTEAFF
TRBV18 | - | CASSLGATYEQYF
TRBV27 | - | CATASRGFYEQYF
TRBV11-3 | - | CASSLGAYNTEAFF
TRBV6-1 | - | CATATETNYGYTF
TRBV27 | TRBD2 | CASSLLAGGHEQYF
TRBV6-5 | - | CASSYAGLQETQYF
TRBV29-1 | - | CSVVGSTIRTEAFF